This T cell receptor beta chain is from a study of control samples from healthy donors and cancer patients. Method: immunoSEQ multiplex PCR; TCRdb's copy keeps in-frame clones and lacks some. The repertoire holds approximately 190,000 clones, with over 80% as singletons. CDR1 and CDR2 from the germline V gene are SGHVS and FQNEAQ. This CDR3 is built from 15 residues. V lost 3 bases, J lost 6 bases, and 5 bases stayed unmatched. Specimen: blood. This receptor was obtained from a man aged 25-40 years in good health. V usage is TRBV7-8 and J usage is TRBJ1-6, with 7 bases identical to TRBD1. For the CDR3, the DNA is TGTGCCAGCAGCTTCCAGGGGGTTCGTAATTCACCCCTCCACTTT. It is translated as CASSFQGVRNSPLHF.